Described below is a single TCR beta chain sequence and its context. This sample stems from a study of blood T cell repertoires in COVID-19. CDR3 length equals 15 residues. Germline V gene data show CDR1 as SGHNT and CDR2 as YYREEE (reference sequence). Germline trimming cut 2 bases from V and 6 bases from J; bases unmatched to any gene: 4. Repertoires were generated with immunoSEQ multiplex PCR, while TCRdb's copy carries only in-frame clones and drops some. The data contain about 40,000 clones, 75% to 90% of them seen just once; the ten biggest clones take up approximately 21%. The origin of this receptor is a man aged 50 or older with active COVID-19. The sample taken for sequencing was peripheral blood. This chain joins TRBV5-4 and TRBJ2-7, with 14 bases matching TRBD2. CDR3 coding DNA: TGTGCCAGCAGCTTTGGACTAGCGGGAGGCTCCGAGCAGTACTTC. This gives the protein CASSFGLAGGSEQYF.